This T cell receptor beta chain was retrieved from a study of human T cells and chemical hapten exposure. Time point indicated: healthy volunteer bleed at 2 weeks. Extraction yielded total RNA from whole blood (unfractionated). Per the study methods: Individual samples carried between about 23,224 and 690,600 TCRs, with about 88,000 as the median. TCRdb ran MiXCR on the RACE reads and lists one entry per CDR3 protein. The V and J calls, along with clone size, are taken from TCRdb and not from the paper's own processing. The sample holds about 130,000 distinct CDR3 sequences, around 8.3% seen once. The trim removed 11 bases at V and 8 bases at J, leaving 11 bases unmatched. Per germline, CDR1 SEHNR and CDR2 FQNEAQ (reference sequence). CDR3 length: 14 residues. This clonotype turned up a few times.

The TCR originated in a male donor in good health. Some clones in this sample may be carry-over from other donors' samples. V gene TRBV7-9 combines with J gene TRBJ2-1; TRBD2 matches 11 bases. Sequencing used whole blood. The CDR3 DNA reads TGTGCCCACACGTCCGGGACTAGCGGCGATGAGCAGTTCTTC. Its protein is CAHTSGTSGDEQFF.